The present TCR beta chain was sequenced within a study of CD8+ T cells in alopecia areata. Study-wide results and caveats: Uncertainty about whether baseline CD8+ expansion is linked to response remains, with one nonresponder. With patients, TCR sharing proved less clear than in mice, a difference possibly related to HLA.

This CDR3 contains 15 residues. V dropped 6 bases and J dropped 0; count of bases not matched to a gene: 4. Germline assignment: CDR1 SGHTA and CDR2 FQGNSA. Remarks on this clone: Its antigen is undetermined. The same CDR3 can be traced to other DNA sequences in this sample.

Treatment indicated: oral pan-JAK inhibitor, 5-10 mg twice daily. Peripheral blood samples and lesional scalp punch biopsies were obtained from alopecia areata patients. Isolation of CD4+ and CD8+ T cells from PBMCs was achieved by sorting. Extraction and reverse transcription of RNA yielded cDNA as the sequencing template. Libraries were prepared by immunoSEQ multiplex PCR; TCRdb keeps only in-frame clonotypes and omits some of them. The sample has about 120,000 clones; over 55% are singletons. The sequencing here drew on CD4+ T cells sorted from blood, taken at week 4, from a patient treated with tofacitinib. The genes are TRBV7-2 and TRBJ2-1, with 8 nucleotides matching TRBD2. The TCR comes from a human donor with alopecia areata. Here the CDR3 reads CASSLSGSSYNEQFF. CDR3 DNA: TGTGCCAGCAGTTTGAGCGGGAGCTCCTACAATGAGCAGTTCTTC.